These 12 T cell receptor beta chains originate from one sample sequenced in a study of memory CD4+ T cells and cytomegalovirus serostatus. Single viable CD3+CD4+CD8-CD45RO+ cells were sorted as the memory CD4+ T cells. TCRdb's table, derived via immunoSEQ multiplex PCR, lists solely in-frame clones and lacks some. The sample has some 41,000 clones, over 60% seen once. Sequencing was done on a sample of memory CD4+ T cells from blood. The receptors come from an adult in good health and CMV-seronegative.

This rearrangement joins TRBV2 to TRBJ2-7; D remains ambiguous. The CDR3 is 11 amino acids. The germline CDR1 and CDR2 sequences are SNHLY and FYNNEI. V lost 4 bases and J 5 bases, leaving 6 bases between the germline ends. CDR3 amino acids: CASSAQHEQYF. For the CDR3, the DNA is TGTGCCAGCAGTGCGCAGCACGAGCAGTACTTC.

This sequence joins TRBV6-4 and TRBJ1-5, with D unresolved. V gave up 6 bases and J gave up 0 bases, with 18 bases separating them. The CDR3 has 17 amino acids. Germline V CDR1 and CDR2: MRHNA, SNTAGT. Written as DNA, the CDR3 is TGTGCCAGCAGCCCCCCCCTTTGTGGATATAGCAATCAGCCCCAGCATTTT. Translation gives CASSPPLCGYSNQPQHF.

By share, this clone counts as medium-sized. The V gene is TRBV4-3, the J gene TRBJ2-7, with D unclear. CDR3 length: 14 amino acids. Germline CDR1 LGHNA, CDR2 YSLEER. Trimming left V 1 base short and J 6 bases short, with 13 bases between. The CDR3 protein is CASSQVVLLAEQYF. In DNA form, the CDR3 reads TGCGCCAGCAGCCAAGTTGTACTTCTGGCCGAGCAGTACTTC.

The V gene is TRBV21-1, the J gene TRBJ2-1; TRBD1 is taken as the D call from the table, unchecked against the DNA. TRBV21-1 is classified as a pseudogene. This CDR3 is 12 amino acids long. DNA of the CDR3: TGTGCCAGCAGCAAACAGGGGTTTGAGCAGTTCTTC. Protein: CASSKQGFEQFF.

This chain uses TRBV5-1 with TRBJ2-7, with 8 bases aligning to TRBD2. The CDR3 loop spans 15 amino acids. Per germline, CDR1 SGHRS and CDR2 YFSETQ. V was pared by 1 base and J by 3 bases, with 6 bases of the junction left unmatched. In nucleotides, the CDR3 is TGCGCCAGCAGCTTGAGCGGGGGAAACCACTACGAGCAGTACTTC. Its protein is CASSLSGGNHYEQYF.

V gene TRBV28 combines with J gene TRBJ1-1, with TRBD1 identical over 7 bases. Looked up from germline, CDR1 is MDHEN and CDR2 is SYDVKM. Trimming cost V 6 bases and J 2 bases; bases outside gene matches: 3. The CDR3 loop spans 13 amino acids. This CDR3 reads CASRTGENTEAFF. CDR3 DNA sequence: TGTGCCAGCAGAACAGGGGAAAACACTGAAGCTTTCTTT.

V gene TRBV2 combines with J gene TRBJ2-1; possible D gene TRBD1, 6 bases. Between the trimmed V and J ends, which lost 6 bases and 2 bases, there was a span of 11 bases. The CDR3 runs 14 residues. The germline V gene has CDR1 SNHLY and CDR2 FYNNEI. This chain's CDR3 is CASRVGGAYNEQFF. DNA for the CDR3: TGTGCCAGCAGGGTAGGGGGAGCCTACAATGAGCAGTTCTTC.

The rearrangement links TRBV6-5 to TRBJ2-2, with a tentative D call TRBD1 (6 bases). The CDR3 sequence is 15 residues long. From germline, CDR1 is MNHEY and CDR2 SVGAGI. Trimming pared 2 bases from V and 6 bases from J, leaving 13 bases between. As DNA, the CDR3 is TGTGCCAGCAGTTACGGGGGCGGTCAGGCCGGGGAGCTGTTTTTT. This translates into CASSYGGGQAGELFF.

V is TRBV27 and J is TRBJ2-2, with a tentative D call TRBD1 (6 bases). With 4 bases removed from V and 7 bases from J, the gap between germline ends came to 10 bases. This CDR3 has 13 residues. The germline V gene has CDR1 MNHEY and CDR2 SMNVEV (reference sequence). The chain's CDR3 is CASSYVRGGELFF. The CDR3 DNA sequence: TGTGCCAGCAGTTACGTCAGGGGCGGGGAGCTGTTTTTT.

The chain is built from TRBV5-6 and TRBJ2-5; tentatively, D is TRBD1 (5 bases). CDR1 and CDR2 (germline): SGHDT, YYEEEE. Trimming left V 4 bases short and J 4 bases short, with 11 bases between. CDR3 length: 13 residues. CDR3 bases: TGTGCCAGCAGCCAAAACAGGATAGAGACCCAGTACTTC. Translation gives CASSQNRIETQYF.

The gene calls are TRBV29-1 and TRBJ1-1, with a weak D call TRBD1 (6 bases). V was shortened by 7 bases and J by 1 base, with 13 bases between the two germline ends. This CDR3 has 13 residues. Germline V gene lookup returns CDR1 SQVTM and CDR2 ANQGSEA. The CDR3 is CSGGGRENTEAFF. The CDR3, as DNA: TGCAGCGGGGGGGGCAGGGAGAACACTGAAGCTTTCTTT.

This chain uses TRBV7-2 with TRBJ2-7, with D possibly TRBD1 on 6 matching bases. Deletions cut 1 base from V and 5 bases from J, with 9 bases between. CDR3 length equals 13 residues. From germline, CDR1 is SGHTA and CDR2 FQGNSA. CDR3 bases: TGTGCCAGCAGCTTAGGACAGGAGAACGAGCAGTACTTC. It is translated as CASSLGQENEQYF.